This T cell receptor (beta chain) comes out of a study of blood T cell repertoires in COVID-19. Study as a whole: Samples taken during acute and convalescent COVID-19 were collected in the United States, Italy and Spain. PBMCs, B-cell-depleted T cells, or T cells were the source of the cDNA or gDNA that made up the material.

Profiling relied on immunoSEQ multiplex PCR, and the TCRdb table lists in-frame clones only, not all of them. The repertoire has 240,000 or so clones, around 89% of them found once; the top ten carry about 9.3%. Germline assignment: CDR1 MDHEN and CDR2 SYDVKM. The CDR3 consists of 14 residues. J lost 0 bases, V lost 6 bases, and 4 bases had no gene match. Participant-reported clinical history was the basis for cohort assignment. Among Cohort 3 donors, those recovered had two negative PCRs, clearance, or symptom resolution. This receptor was identified in a man in his forties who had recovered from COVID-19. This chain links TRBV28 with TRBJ1-1, with 7 nucleotides matching TRBD1. Sequencing was carried out using PBMCs or T cells enriched from blood (not recorded which). As DNA, the CDR3 is TGTGCCAGCAGAGTACAGGGGATGAACACTGAAGCTTTCTTT. Encoded protein: CASRVQGMNTEAFF.